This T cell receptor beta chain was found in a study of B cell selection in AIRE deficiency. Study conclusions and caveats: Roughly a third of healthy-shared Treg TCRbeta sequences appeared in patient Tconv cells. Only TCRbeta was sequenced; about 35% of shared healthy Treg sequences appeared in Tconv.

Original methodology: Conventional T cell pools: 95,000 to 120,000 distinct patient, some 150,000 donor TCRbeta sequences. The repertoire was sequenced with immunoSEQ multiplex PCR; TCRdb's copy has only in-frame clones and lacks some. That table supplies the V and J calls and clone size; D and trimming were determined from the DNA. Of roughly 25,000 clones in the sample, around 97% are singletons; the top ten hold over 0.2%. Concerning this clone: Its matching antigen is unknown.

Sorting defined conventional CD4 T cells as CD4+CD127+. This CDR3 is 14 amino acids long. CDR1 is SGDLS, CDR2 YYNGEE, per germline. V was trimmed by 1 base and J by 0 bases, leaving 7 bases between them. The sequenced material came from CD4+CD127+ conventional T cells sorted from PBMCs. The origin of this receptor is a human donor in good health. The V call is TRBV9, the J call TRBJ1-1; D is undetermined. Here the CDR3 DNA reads TGTGCCAGCAGCGTAAGCCCAGTGAACACTGAAGCTTTCTTT. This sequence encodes CASSVSPVNTEAFF.